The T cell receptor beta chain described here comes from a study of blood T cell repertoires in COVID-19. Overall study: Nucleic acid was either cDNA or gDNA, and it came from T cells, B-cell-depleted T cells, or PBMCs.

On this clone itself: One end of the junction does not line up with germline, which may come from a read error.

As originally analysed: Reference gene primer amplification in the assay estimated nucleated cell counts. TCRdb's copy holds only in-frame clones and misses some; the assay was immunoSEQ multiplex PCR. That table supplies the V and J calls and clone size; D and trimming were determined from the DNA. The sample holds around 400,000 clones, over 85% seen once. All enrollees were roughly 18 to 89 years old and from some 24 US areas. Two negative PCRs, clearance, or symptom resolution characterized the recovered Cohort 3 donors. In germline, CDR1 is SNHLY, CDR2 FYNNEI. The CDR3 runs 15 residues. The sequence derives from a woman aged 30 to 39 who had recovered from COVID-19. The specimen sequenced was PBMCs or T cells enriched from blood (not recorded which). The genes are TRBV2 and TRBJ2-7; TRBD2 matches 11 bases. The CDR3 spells CASSVFTSGSNGYVF. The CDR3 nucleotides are TGTGCCAGCAGTGTTTTTACTAGCGGGAGTAATGGGTACGTGTTC.